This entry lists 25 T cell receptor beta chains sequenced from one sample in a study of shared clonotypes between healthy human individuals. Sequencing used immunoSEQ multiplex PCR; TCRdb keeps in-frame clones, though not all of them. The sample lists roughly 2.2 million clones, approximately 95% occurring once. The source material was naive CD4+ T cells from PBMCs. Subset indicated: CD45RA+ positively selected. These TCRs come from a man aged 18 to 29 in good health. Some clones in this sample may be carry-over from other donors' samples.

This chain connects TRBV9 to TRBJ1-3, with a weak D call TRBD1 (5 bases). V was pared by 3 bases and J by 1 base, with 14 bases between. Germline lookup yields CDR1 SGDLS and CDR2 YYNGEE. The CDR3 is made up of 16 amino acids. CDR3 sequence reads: CASSEGWRTSGNTIYF. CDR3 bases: TGTGCCAGCAGCGAGGGATGGAGGACATCTGGAAACACCATATATTTT.

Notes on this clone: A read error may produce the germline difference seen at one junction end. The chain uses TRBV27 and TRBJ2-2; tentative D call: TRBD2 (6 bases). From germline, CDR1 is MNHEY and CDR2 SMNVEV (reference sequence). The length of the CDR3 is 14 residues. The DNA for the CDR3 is TGTGCCAGCAAACCTAGCGTGTCCGTGGGGGGGCTGTTTTTT. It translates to CASKPSVSVGGLFF.

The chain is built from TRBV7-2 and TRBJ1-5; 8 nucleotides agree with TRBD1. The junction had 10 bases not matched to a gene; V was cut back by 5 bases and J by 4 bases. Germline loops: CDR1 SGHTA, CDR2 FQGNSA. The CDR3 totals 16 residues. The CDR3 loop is CASSRYGGTGNQPQHF. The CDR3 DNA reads TGTGCCAGCAGCAGGTATGGCGGGACAGGAAATCAGCCCCAGCATTTT.

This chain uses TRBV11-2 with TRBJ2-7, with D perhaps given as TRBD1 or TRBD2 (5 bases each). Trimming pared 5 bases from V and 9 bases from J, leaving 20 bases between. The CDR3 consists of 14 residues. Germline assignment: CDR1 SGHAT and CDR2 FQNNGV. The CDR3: CASSPGTSIGVQYF. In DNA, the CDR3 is TGTGCCAGCAGCCCCGGGACCTCGATCGGCGTGCAGTACTTC.

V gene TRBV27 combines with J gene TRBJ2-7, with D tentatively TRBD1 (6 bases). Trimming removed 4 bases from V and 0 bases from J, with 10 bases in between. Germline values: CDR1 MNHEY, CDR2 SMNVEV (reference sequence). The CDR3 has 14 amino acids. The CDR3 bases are TGTGCCAGCAGTTCTCACAGGGACTCCTACGAGCAGTACTTC. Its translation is CASSSHRDSYEQYF.

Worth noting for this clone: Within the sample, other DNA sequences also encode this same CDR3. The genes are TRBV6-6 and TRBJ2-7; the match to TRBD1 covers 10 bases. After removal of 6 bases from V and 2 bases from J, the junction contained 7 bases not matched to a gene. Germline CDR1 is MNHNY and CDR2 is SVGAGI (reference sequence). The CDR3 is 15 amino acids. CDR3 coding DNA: TGTGCCAGCAGCTTAAGGGACAGGGGCCCCTACGAGCAGTACTTC. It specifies CASSLRDRGPYEQYF.

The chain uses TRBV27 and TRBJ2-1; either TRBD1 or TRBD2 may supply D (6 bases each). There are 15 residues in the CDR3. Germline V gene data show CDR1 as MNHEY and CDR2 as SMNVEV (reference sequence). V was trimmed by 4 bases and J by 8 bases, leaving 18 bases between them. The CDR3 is CASSSTPGAYDEQFF. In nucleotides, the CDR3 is TGTGCCAGCAGTTCAACACCGGGGGCGTACGATGAGCAGTTCTTC.

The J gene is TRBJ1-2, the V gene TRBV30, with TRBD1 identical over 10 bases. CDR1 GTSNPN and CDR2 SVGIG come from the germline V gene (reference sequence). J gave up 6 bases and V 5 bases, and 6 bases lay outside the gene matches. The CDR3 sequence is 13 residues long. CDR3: CAWGSGQGDGYTF. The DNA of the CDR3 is TGTGCCTGGGGCAGTGGACAGGGGGATGGCTACACCTTC.

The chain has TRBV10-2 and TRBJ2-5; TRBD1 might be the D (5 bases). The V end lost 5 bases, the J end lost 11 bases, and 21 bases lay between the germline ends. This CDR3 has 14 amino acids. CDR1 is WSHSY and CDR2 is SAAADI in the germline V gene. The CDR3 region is CASSTLRVDPEQYF. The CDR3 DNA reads TGCGCCAGCAGTACGCTCAGGGTTGACCCGGAACAGTACTTC.

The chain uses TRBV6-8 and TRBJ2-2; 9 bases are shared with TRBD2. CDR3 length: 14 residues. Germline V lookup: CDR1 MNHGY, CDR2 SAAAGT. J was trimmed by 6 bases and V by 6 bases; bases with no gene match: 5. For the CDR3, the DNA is TGTGCCAGCAGACCGGGACTAGCATCCGGGGAGCTGTTTTTT. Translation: CASRPGLASGELFF.

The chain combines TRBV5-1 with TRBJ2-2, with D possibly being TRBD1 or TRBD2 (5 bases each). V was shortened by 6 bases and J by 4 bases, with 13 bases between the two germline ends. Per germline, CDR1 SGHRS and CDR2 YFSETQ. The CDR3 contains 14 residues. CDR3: CASNNAGGTGELFF. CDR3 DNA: TGCGCCAGCAACAACGCTGGGGGCACCGGGGAGCTGTTTTTT.

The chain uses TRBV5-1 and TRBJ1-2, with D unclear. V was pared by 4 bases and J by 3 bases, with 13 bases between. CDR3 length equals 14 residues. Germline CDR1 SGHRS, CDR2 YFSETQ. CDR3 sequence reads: CASSPTQGYYGYTF. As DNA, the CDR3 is TGCGCCAGCAGCCCCACCCAAGGGTACTATGGCTACACCTTC. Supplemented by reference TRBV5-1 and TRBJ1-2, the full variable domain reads KAGVTQTPRYLIKTRGQQVTLSCSPISGHRSVSWYQQTPGQGLQFLFEYFSETQRNKGNFPGRFSGRQFSNSRSEMNVSTLELGDSALYLCASSPTQGYYGYTFGSGTRLTVV.

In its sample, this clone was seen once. The CDR3 DNA sequence: TGTGCCAGCAGCTTAGGACTGGGCAGGGCGCCGGGAAGCACTGAAGCTTTCTTT. This translates into CASSLGLGRAPGSTEAFF. The chain couples TRBV7-2 to TRBJ1-1, with D perhaps TRBD1 (5 bases). Trimming stripped 1 base from V and 4 bases from J, with 22 bases between. Germline CDR1 reads SGHTA; CDR2 reads FQGNSA. This CDR3 spans 18 amino acids.

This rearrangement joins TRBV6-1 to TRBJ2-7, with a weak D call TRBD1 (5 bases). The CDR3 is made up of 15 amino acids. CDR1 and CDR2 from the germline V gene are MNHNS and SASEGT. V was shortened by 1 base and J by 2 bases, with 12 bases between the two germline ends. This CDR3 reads CASSEGTGDTYEQYF. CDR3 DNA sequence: TGTGCCAGCAGTGAAGGAACAGGAGATACCTACGAGCAGTACTTC.

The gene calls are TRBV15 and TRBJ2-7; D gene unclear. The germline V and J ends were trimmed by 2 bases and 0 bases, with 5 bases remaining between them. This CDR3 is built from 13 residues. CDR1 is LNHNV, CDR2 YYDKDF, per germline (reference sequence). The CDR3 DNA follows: TGTGCCACCAGCAGACCCTTCTCCTACGAGCAGTACTTC. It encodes CATSRPFSYEQYF.

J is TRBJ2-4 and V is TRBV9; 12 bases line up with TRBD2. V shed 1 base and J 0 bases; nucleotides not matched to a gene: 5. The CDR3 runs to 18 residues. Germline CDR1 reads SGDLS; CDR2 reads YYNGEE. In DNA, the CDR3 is TGTGCCAGCAGCGTATCTTCGGGACTAGCGGGAGCCAAAAACATTCAGTACTTC. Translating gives CASSVSSGLAGAKNIQYF.

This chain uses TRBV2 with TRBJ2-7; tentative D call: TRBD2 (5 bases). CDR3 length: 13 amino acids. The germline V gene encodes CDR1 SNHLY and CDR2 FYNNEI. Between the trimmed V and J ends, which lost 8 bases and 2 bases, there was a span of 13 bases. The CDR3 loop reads CASRRRAAYEQYF. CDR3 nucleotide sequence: TGTGCCAGCCGGAGGCGTGCCGCCTACGAGCAGTACTTC.

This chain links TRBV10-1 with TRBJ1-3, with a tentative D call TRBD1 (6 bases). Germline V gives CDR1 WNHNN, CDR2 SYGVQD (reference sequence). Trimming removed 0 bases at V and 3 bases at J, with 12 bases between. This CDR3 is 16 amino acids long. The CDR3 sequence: CASSESVGGFGNTIYF. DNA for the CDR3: TGCGCCAGCAGTGAGTCGGTCGGGGGCTTTGGAAACACCATATATTTT.

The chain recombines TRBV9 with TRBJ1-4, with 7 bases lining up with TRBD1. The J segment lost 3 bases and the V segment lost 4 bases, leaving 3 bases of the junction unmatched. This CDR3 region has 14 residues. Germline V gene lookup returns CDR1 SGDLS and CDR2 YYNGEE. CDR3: CASSRDSSNEKLFF. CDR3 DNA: TGTGCCAGCAGCAGGGACAGCTCTAATGAAAAACTGTTTTTT. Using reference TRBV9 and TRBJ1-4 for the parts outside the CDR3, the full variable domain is DSGVTQTPKHLITATGQRVTLRCSPRSGDLSVYWYQQSLDQGLQFLIQYYNGEERAKGNILERFSAQQFPDLHSELNLSSLELGDSALYFCASSRDSSNEKLFFGSGTQLSVL.

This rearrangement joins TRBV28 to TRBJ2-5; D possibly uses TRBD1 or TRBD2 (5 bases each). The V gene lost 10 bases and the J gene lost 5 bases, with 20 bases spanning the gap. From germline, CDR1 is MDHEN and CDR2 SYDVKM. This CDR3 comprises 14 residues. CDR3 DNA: TGTGCCACGCACGCCTCCTTTGGGACGGAGACCCAGTACTTC. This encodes CATHASFGTETQYF.

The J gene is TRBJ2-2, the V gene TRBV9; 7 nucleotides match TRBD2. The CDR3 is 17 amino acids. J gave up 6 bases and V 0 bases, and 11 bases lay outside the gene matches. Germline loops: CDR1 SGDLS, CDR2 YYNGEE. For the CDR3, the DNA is TGTGCCAGCAGCGTAGGGTACCGGGCCCGGGGGGCCGGGGAGCTGTTTTTT. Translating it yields CASSVGYRARGAGELFF.

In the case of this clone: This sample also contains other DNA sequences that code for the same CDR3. The CDR3 protein is CASSLAAGGGGYTF. The CDR3 DNA reads as TGTGCCAGCAGCTTAGCGGCAGGGGGAGGTGGCTACACCTTC. The V and J genes are TRBV7-9 and TRBJ1-2, with TRBD1 matching over 7 bases. V lost 0 bases and J lost 7; bases outside the gene matches: 5. CDR1 is SEHNR and CDR2 is FQNEAQ in the germline V gene (reference sequence). The CDR3 loop spans 14 amino acids.

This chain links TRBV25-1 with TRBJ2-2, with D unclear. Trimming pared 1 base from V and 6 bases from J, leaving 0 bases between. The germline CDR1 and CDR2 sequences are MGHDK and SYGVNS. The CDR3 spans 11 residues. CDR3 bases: TGTGCCAGCAGTGAATCCGGGGAGCTGTTTTTT. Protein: CASSESGELFF.

CDR3 DNA sequence: TGCGCCAGCAGTGGGACTAGCGGGAGTATTAATGAGCAGTTCTTC. Protein sequence: CASSGTSGSINEQFF. V is TRBV10-1 and J is TRBJ2-1, with 13 bases aligning to TRBD2. Germline-derived CDR1 and CDR2 are WNHNN and SYGVQD (reference sequence). This CDR3 has 15 amino acids. Trimming took 4 bases from V and 7 from J; bases not matched to a gene: 4.

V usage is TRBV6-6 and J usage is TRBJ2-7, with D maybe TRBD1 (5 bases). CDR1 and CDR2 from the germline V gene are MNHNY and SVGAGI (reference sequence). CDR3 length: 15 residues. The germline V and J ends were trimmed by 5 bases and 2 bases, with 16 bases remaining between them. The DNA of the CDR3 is TGTGCCAGCAGTCCCGAAGTGGCAGGGACCTACGAGCAGTACTTC. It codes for CASSPEVAGTYEQYF.